This T cell receptor (beta chain) originates from a study of human T cells and chemical hapten exposure. Across the whole study: 0.01% DPC was applied to the upper back in patch tests, which were read at 6 days. Mainly, slight library volume differences in the pool made TCR yields vary. Whole-study results and caveats: Donors were affected by alopecia, so their immune reaction might vary from that of healthy individuals.

One entry per CDR3 protein results from TCRdb running MiXCR on the RACE reads. In the table there are about 71,000 distinct CDR3 sequences, roughly 11% of which are singletons. Indicated time point: patch test 3, about 24 weeks after DPC sensitization. The treatment is: therapeutic diphenylcyclopropenone sensitization with weekly scalp DPC. The germline CDR1 and CDR2 sequences are MNHEY and SMNVEV (reference sequence). The CDR3 has 14 residues. Deletions cut 1 base from V and 1 base from J, with 7 bases between. In the case of this clonotype: Its antigen is currently unknown.

This TCR came from a woman between 45 and 65 years old with alopecia areata. Some clones in this sample may be carry-over from other donors' samples. The sample here was whole blood, taken in connection with sensitization to the hapten diphenylcyclopropenone (DPC). V gene TRBV27 combines with J gene TRBJ1-1, with D unresolved. CDR3 in amino acids: CASSLLGANTEAFF. In nucleotides, the CDR3 is TGTGCCAGCAGTTTATTAGGAGCGAACACTGAAGCTTTCTTT.